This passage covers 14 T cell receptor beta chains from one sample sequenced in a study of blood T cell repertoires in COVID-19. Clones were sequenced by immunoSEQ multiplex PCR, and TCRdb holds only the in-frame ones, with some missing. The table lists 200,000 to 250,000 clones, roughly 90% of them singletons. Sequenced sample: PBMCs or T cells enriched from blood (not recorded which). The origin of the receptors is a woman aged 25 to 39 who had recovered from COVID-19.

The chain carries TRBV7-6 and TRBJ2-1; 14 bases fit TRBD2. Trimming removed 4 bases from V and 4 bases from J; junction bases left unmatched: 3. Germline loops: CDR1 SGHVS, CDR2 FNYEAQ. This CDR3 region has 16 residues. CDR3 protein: CASSSRLAGGYNEQFF. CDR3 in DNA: TGTGCCAGCAGCTCAAGACTAGCGGGGGGGTACAATGAGCAGTTCTTC. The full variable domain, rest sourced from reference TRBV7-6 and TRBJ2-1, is GAGVSQSPRYKVTKRGQDVALRCDPISGHVSLYWYRQALGQGPEFLTYFNYEAQQDKSGLPNDRFSAERPEGSISTLTIQRTEQRDSAMYRCASSSRLAGGYNEQFFGPGTRLTVL.

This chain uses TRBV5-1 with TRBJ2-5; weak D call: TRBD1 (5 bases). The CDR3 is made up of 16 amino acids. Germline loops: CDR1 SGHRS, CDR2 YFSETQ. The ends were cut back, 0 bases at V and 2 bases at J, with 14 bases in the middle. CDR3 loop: CASSLVGTDIQETQYF. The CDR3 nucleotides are TGCGCCAGCAGCTTGGTAGGCACGGACATACAAGAGACCCAGTACTTC.

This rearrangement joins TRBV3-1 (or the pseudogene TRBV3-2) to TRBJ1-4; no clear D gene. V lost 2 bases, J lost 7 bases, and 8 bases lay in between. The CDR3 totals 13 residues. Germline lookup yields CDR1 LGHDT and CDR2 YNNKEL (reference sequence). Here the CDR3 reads CASSQQTSEKLFF. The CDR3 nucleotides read TGTGCCAGCAGCCAACAAACGAGTGAAAAACTGTTTTTT.

In DNA form, the CDR3 reads TGTGCTAGTGGTTTGGCCTTGGCTAGCGACGGGGAGCAGTACTTC. Protein sequence: CASGLALASDGEQYF. The V gene is TRBV12-5, the J gene TRBJ2-7, with a possible D match to TRBD2 (6 bases). The CDR3 spans 15 residues. V was pared by 1 base and J by 7 bases, with 17 bases between. In germline, CDR1 is LGHNT, CDR2 FRNRAP.

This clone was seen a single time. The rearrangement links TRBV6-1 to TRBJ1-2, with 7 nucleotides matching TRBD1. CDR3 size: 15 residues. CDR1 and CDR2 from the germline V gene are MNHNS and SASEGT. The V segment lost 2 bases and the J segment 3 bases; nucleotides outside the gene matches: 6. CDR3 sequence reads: CASSEFRGQDYGYTF. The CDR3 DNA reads TGTGCCAGCAGTGAATTTAGGGGGCAAGACTATGGCTACACCTTC.

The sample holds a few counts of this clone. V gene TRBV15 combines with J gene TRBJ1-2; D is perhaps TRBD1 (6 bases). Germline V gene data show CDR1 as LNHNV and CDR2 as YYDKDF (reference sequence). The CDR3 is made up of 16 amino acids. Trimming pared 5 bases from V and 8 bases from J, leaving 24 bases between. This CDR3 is CATSYRHRDLVYGYTF. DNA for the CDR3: TGTGCCACCAGCTACCGCCACAGGGATCTGGTATACGGCTACACCTTC.

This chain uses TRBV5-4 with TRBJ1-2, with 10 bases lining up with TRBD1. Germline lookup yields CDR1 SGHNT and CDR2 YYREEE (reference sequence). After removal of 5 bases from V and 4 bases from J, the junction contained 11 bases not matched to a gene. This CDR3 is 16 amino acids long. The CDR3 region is CASSPYMGQGTYGYTF. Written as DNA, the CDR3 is TGTGCCAGCAGTCCATACATGGGACAGGGGACCTATGGCTACACCTTC.

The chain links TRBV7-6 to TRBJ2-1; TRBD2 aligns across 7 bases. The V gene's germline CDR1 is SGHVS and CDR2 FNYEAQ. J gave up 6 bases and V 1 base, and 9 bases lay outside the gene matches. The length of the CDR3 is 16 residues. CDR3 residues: CASSLEASGEPNEQFF. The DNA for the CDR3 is TGTGCCAGCAGCTTAGAGGCTAGCGGTGAACCCAATGAGCAGTTCTTC.

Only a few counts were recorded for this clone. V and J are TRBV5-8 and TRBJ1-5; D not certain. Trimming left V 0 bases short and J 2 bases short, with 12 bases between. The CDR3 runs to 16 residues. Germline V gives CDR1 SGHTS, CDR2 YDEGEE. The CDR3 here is CASSLASGGGNQPQHF. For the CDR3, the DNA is TGTGCCAGCAGCTTGGCCTCTGGAGGTGGCAATCAGCCCCAGCATTTT.

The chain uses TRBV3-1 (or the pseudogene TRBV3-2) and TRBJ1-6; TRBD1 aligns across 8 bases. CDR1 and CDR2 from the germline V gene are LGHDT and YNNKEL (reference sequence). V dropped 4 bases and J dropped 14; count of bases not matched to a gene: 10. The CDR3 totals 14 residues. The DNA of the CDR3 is TGTGCCAGCAGCCCGACAGGGGCATCCGGATCCCTCCACTTT. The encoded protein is CASSPTGASGSLHF.

As DNA, the CDR3 is TGTGCCAGCAGGAAAAATTTGGCAGCGAGTAATTCACCCCTCCACTTT. Amino acids: CASRKNLAASNSPLHF. The rearrangement joins TRBV2 to TRBJ1-6; D is ambiguous. The CDR3 is made up of 16 amino acids. V dropped 6 bases and J dropped 6 bases, with 18 bases sitting between them. Germline V gene lookup returns CDR1 SNHLY and CDR2 FYNNEI.

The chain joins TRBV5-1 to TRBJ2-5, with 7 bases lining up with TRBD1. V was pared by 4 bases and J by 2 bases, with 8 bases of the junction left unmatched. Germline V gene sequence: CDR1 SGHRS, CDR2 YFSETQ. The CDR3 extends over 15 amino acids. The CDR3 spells CASSDRETGQETQYF. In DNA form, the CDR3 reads TGCGCCAGCAGCGACAGGGAAACAGGACAAGAGACCCAGTACTTC.

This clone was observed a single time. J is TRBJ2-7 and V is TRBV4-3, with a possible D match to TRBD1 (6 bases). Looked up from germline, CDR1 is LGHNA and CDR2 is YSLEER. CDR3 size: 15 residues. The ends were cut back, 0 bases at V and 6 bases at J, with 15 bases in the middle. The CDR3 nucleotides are TGCGCCAGCAGCCAAGACCCCGGACAGTTCCGCGAGCAGTACTTC. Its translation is CASSQDPGQFREQYF.

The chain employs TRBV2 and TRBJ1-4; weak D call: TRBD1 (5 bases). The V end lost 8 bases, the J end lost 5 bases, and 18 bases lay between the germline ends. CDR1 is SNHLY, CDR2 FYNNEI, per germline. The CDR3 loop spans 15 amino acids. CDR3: CASADKGTPNEKLFF. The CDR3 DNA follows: TGTGCCAGCGCGGACAAGGGGACTCCGAATGAAAAACTGTTTTTT.